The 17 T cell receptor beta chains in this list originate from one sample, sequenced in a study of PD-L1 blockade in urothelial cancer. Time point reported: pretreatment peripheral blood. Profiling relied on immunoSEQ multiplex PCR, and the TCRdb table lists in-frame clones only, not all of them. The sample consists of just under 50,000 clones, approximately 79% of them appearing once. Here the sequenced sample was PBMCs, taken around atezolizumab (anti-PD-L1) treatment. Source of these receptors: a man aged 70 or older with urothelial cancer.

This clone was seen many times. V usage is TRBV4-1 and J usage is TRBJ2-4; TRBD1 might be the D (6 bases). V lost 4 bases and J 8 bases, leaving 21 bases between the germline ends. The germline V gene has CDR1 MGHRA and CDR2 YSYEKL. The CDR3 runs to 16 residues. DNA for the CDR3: TGCGCCAGCAGCCTCTCCTACTCAGGGGTCCTTGACATTCAGTACTTC. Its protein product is CASSLSYSGVLDIQYF.

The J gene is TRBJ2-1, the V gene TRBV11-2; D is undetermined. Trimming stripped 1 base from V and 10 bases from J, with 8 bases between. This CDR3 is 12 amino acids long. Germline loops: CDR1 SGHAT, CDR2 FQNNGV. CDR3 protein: CASSLVAREQFF. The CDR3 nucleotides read TGTGCCAGCAGCTTAGTCGCCCGGGAGCAGTTCTTC.

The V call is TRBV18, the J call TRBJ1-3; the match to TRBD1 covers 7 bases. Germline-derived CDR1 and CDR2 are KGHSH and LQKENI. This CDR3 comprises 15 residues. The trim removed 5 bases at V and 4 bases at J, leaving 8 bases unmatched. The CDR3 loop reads CASSVTGTAGNTIYF. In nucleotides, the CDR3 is TGTGCCAGCTCAGTTACCGGGACAGCAGGAAACACCATATATTTT.

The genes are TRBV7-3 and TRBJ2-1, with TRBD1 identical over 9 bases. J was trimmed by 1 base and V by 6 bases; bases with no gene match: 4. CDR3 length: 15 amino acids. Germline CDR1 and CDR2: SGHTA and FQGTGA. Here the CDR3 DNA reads TGTGCCAGCAGTCTGACAGGGGGGTCCTACAATGAGCAGTTCTTC. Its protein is CASSLTGGSYNEQFF.

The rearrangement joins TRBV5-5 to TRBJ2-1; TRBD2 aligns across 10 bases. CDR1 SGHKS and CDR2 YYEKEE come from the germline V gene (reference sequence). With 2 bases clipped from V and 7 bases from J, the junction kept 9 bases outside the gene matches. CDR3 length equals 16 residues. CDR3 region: CASSFRLAGFQNEQFF. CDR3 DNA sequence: TGTGCCAGCAGCTTTAGACTAGCGGGTTTCCAGAATGAGCAGTTCTTC.

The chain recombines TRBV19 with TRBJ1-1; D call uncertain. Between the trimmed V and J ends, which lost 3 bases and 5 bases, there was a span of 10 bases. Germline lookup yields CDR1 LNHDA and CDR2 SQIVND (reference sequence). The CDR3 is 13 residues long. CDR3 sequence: CASSIQVATEAFF. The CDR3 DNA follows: TGTGCCAGTAGTATCCAGGTCGCGACTGAAGCTTTCTTT.

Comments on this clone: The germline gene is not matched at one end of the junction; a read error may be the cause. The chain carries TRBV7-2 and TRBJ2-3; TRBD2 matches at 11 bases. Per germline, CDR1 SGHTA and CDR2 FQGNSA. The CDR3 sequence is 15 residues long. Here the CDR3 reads CASSIAGGAADTQYF. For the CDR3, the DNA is TGTGCCAGCAGCATAGCGGGAGGGGCGGCAGATACGCAGTATTTT.

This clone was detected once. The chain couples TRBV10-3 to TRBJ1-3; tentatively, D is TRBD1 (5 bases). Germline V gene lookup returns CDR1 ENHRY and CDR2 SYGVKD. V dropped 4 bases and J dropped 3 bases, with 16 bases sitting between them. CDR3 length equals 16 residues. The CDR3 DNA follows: TGTGCCATCAGTGCCGCCGGCCGGGGGGTTGGAAACACCATATATTTT. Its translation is CAISAAGRGVGNTIYF.

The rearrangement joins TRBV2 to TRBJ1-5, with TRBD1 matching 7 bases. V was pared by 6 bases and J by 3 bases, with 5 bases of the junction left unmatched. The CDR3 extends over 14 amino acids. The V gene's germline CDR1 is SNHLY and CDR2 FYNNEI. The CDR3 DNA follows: TGTGCCAGCAGAGGACAGGCTACCAATCAGCCCCAGCATTTT. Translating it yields CASRGQATNQPQHF. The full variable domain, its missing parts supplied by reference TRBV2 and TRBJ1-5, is EPEVTQTPSHQVTQMGQEVILRCVPISNHLYFYWYRQILGQKVEFLVSFYNNEISEKSEIFDDQFSVERPDGSNFTLKIRSTKLEDSAMYFCASRGQATNQPQHFGDGTRLSIL.

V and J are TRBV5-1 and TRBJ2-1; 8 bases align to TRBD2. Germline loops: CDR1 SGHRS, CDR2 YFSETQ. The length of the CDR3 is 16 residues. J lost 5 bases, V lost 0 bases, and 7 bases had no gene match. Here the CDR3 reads CASSLDPGGPDNEQFF. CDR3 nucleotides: TGCGCCAGCAGCTTGGACCCGGGAGGGCCAGACAATGAGCAGTTCTTC.

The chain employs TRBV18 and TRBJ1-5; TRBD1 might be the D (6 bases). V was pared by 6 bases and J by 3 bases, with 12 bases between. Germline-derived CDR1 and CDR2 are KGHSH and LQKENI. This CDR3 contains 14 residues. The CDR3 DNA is TGTGCCAGCTCGTCTGACAGGATCAATCAGCCCCAGCATTTT. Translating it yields CASSSDRINQPQHF.

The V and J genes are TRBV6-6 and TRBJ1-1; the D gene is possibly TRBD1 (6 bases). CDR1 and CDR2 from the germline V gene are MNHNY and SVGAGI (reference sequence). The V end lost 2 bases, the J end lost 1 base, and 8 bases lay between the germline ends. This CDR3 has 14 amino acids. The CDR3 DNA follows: TGTGCCAGCAGTTACACAGGGTCGAACACTGAAGCTTTCTTT. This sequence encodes CASSYTGSNTEAFF.

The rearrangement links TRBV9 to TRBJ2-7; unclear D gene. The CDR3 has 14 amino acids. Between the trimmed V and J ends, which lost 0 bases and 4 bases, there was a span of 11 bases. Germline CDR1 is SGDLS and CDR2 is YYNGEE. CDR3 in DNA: TGTGCCAGCAGCGTAGCTTCGACTTCTTACGAGCAGTACTTC. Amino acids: CASSVASTSYEQYF.

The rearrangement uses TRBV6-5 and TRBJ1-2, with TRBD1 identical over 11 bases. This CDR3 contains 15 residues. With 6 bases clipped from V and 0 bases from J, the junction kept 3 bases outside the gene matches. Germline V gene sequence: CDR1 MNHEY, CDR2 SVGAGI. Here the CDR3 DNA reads TGTGCCAGCAGGGTGGGACAGGGGGCTAACTATGGCTACACCTTC. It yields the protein CASRVGQGANYGYTF.

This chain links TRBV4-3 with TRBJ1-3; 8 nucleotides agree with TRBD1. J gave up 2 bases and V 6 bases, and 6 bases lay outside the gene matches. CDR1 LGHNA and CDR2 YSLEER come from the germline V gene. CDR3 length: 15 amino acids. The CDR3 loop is CASRHAGGPGNTIYF. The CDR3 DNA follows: TGCGCCAGCAGACACGCAGGGGGCCCTGGAAACACCATATATTTT.

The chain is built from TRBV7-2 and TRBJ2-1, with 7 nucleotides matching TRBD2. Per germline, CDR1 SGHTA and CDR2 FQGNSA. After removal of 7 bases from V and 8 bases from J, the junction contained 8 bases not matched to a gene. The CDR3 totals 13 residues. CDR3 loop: CASTGGTQYEQFF. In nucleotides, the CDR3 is TGTGCCAGCACCGGGGGGACCCAATATGAGCAGTTCTTC.

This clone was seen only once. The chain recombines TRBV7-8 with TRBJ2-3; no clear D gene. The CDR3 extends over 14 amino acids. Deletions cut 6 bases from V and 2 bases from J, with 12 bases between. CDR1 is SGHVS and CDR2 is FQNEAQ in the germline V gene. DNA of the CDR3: TGTGCCAGCAGTTCCCGCCCAGACACAGATACGCAGTATTTT. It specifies CASSSRPDTDTQYF.